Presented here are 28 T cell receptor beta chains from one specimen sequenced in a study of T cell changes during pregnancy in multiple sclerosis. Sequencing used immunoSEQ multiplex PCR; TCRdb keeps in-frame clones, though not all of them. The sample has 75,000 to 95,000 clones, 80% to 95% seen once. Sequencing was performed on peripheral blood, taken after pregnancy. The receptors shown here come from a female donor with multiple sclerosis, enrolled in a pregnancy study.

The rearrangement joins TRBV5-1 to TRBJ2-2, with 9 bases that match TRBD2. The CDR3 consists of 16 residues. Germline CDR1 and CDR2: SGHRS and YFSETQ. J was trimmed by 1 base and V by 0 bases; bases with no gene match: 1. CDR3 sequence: CASSLVTSGNTGELFF. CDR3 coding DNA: TGCGCCAGCAGCTTGGTGACTAGCGGGAACACCGGGGAGCTGTTTTTT.

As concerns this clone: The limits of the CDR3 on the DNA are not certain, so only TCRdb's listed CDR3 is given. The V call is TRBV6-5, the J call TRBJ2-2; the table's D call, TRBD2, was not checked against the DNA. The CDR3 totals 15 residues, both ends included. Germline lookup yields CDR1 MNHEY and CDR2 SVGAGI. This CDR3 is CASRLEGLRAGELFF.

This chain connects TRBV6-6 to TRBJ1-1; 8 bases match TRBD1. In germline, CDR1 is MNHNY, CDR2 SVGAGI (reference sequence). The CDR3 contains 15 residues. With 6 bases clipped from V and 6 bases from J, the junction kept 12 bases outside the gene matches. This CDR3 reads CASRDDRGGFPEAFF. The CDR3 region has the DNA TGTGCCAGCAGAGACGACAGGGGAGGGTTCCCTGAAGCTTTCTTT.

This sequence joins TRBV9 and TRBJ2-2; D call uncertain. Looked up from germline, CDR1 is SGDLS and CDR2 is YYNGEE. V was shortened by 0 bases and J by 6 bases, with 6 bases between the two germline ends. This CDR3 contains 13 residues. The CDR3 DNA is TGTGCCAGCAGCGTAGACAAATCCGGGGAGCTGTTTTTT. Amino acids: CASSVDKSGELFF.

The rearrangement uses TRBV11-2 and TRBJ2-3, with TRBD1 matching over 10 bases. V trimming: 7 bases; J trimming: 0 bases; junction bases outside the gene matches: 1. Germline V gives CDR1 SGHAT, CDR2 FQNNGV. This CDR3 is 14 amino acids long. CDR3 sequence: CASMGQGSTDTQYF. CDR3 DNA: TGTGCCAGCATGGGACAGGGGAGCACAGATACGCAGTATTTT.

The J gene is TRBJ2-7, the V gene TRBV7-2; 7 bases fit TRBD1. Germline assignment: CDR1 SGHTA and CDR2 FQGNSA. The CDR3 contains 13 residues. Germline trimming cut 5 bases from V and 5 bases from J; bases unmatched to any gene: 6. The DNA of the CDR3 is TGTGCCAGCAGCCTTAGCACAGGGGACGAGCAGTACTTC. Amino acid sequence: CASSLSTGDEQYF.

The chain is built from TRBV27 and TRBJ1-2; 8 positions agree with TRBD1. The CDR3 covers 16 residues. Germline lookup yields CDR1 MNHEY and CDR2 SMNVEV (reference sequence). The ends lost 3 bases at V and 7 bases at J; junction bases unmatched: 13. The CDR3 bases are TGTGCCAGCAGTTTTTCTCCGCCCAGGGGGCGTTTTGGCTACACCTTC. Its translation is CASSFSPPRGRFGYTF.

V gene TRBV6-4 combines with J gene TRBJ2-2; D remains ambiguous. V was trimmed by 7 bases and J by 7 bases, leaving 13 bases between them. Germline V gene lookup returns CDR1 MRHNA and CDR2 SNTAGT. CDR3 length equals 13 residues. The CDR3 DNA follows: TGTGCCAGCATGCTAGAGGAAGGCGGGGAGCTGTTTTTT. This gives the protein CASMLEEGGELFF.

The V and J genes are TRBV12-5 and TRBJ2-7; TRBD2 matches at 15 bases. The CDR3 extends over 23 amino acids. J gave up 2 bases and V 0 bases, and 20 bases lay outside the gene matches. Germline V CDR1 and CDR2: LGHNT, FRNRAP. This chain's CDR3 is CASGLVLRVPGLAGGPQTYEQYF. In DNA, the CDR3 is TGTGCTAGTGGTTTGGTACTTAGGGTTCCGGGACTAGCGGGAGGTCCCCAAACCTACGAGCAGTACTTC.

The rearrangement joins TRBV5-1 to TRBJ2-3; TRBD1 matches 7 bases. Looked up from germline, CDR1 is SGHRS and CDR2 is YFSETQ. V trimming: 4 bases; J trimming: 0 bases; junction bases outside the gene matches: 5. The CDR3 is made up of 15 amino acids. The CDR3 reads CASSPGTASTDTQYF. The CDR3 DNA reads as TGCGCCAGCAGCCCGGGGACAGCTAGCACAGATACGCAGTATTTT.

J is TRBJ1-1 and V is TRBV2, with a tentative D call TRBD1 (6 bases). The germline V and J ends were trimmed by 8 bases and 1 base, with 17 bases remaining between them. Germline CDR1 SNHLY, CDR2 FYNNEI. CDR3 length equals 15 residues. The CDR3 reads CASGAGQTWNTEAFF. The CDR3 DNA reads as TGTGCCAGCGGAGCCGGACAGACCTGGAACACTGAAGCTTTCTTT.

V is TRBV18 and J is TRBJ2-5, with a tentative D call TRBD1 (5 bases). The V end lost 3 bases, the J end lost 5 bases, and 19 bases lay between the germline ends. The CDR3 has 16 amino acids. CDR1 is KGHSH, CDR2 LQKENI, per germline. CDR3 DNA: TGTGCCAGCTCACCCGAAATACAGGAGAGTAGGGAGACCCAGTACTTC. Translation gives CASSPEIQESRETQYF. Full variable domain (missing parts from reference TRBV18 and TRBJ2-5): NAGVMQNPRHLVRRRGQEARLRCSPMKGHSHVYWYRQLPEEGLKFMVYLQKENIIDESGMPKERFSAEFPKEGPSILRIQQVVRGDSAAYFCASSPEIQESRETQYFGPGTRLLVL.

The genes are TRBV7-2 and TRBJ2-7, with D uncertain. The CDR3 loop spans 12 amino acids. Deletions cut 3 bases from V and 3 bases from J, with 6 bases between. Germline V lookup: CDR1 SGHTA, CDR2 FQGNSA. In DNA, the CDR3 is TGTGCCAGCAGCTTCAACAGCTACGAGCAGTACTTC. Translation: CASSFNSYEQYF.

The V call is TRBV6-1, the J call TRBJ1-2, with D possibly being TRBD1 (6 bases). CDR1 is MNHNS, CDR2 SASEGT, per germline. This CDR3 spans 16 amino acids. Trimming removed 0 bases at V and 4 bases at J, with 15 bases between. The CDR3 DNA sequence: TGTGCCAGCAGTGAAGCTGGGGGCTTAGTTAGCTATGGCTACACCTTC. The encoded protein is CASSEAGGLVSYGYTF.

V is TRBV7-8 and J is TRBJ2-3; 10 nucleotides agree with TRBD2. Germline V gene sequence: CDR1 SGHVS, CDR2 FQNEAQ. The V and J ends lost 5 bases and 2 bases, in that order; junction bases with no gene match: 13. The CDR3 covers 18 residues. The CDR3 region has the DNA TGTGCCAGCAGCCAGGGACTAGCGTCGTACCATACCACAGATACGCAGTATTTT. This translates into CASSQGLASYHTTDTQYF.

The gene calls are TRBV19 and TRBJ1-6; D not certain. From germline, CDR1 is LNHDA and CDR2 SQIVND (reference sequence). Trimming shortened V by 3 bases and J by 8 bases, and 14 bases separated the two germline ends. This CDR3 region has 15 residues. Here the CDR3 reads CASSILGGLDSPLHF. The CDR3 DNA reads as TGTGCCAGTAGTATCCTTGGCGGGTTGGATTCACCCCTCCACTTT.

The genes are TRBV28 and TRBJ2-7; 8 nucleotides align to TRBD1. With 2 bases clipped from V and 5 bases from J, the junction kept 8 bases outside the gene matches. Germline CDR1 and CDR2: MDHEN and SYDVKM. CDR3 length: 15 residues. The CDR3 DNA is TGTGCCAGCAGTTTACGACAGGGGTCCAAGGACGAGCAGTACTTC. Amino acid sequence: CASSLRQGSKDEQYF.

CDR3 nucleotides: TGCGCCAGCAGCTCCGGGACAGCCTCTGGAAACACCATATATTTT. As protein: CASSSGTASGNTIYF. This chain uses TRBV10-1 with TRBJ1-3; 7 bases line up with TRBD1. The CDR3 sequence is 15 residues long. Germline V gene sequence: CDR1 WNHNN, CDR2 SYGVQD (reference sequence). The junction had 5 bases not matched to a gene; V was cut back by 6 bases and J by 0 bases.

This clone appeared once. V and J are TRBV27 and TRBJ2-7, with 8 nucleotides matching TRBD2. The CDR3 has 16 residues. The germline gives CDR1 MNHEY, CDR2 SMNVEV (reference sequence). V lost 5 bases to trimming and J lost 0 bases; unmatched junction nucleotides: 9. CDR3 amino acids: CASSPETSGDSYEQYF. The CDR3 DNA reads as TGTGCCAGCAGTCCCGAAACTAGCGGTGACTCCTACGAGCAGTACTTC.

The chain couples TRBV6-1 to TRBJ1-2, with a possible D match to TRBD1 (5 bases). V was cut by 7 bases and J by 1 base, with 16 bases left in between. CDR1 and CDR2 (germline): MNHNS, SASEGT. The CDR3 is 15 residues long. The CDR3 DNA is TGTGCCAGCATTCGAGAGTCAGGGTTTAACTATGGCTACACCTTC. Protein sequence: CASIRESGFNYGYTF.

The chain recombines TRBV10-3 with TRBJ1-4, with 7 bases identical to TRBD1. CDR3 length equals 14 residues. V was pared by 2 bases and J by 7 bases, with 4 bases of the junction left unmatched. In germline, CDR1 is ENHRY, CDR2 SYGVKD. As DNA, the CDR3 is TGTGCCATCAGTGAGGCAGGGGGGATTGAAAAACTGTTTTTT. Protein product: CAISEAGGIEKLFF.

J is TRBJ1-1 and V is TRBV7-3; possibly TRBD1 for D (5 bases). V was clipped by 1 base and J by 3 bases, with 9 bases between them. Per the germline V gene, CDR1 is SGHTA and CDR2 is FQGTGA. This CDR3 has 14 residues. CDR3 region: CASSLNPRDTEAFF. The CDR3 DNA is TGTGCCAGCAGCTTAAACCCCAGGGACACTGAAGCTTTCTTT.

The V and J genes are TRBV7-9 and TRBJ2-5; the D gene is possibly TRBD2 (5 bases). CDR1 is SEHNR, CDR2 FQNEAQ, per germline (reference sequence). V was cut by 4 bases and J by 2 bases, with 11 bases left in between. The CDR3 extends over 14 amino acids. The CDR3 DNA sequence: TGTGCCAGCAGCTCGATAGCGTTACAAGAGACCCAGTACTTC. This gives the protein CASSSIALQETQYF.

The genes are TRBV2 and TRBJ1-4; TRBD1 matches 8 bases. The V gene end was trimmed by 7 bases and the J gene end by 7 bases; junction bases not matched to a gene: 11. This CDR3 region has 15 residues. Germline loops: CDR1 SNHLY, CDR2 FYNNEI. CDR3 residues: CASTPPTGVSEKLFF. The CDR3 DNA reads TGTGCCAGCACCCCTCCGACAGGGGTGAGTGAAAAACTGTTTTTT.

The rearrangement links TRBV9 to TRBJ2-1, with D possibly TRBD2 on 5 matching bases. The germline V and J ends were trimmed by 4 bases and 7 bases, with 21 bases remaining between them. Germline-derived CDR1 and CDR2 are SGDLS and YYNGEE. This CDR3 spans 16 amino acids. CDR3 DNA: TGTGCCAGCAGCCCCGGGCGACTAACGCGTTTGAATGAGCAGTTCTTC. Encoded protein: CASSPGRLTRLNEQFF.

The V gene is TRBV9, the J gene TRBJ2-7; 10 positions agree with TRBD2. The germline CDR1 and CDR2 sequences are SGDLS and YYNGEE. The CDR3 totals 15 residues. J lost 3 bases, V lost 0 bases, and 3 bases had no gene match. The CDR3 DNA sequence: TGTGCCAGCAGCGTAGGGGGGACTAGCGTCTACGAGCAGTACTTC. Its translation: CASSVGGTSVYEQYF.

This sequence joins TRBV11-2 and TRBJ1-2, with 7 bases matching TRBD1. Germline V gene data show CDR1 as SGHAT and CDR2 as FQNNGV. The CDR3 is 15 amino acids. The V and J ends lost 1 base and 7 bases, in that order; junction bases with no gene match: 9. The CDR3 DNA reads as TGTGCCAGCAGCTTAGTTACAGGGGAGACCTCTGGCTACACCTTC. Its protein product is CASSLVTGETSGYTF.

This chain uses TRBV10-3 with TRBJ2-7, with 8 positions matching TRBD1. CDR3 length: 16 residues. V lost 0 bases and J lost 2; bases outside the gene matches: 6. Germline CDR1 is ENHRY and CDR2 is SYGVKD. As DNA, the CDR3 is TGTGCCATCAGTGAGTCTTATCGGACAGGGACCTACGAGCAGTACTTC. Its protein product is CAISESYRTGTYEQYF.